A single sample gave rise to the 32 T cell receptor beta chains below, sequenced in a study of T cell changes during pregnancy in multiple sclerosis. Produced via immunoSEQ multiplex PCR; TCRdb's table is partial and in-frame only. The repertoire includes 30,000 to 35,000 clones, roughly nine tenths of them detected once, and about 10% sits in the top ten. The sequences come from CD8+ T cells from peripheral blood mononuclear cells, collected before pregnancy. These receptors all stem from a female donor with multiple sclerosis, enrolled in a pregnancy study.

The chain uses TRBV27 and TRBJ1-5; 7 bases are a match to TRBD1. V shed 2 bases, J shed 7 bases, and the junction held 2 bases outside the gene matches. Germline V gene lookup returns CDR1 MNHEY and CDR2 SMNVEV (reference sequence). This CDR3 region has 13 residues. The CDR3 region is CASSLEGGQPQHF. CDR3 nucleotide sequence: TGTGCCAGCAGTTTAGAAGGGGGCCAGCCCCAGCATTTT.

This rearrangement joins TRBV27 to TRBJ2-1, with a possible D match to TRBD2 (6 bases). The length of the CDR3 is 14 residues. CDR1 and CDR2 from the germline V gene are MNHEY and SMNVEV (reference sequence). Trimming took 6 bases from V and 5 from J, leaving 14 bases between them. Here the CDR3 reads CASSWPGDHNEQFF. The CDR3 DNA is TGTGCCAGCAGCTGGCCGGGGGACCACAATGAGCAGTTCTTC.

V and J are TRBV27 and TRBJ2-7; the match to TRBD2 covers 11 bases. V lost 2 bases to trimming and J lost 4 bases; unmatched junction nucleotides: 7. Germline assignment: CDR1 MNHEY and CDR2 SMNVEV (reference sequence). CDR3 length: 16 amino acids. CDR3 coding DNA: TGTGCCAGCAGTTTAGCCGGGACTAGCGGCATTTACGAGCAGTACTTC. Translating gives CASSLAGTSGIYEQYF.

This chain joins TRBV7-3 and TRBJ2-7; 8 bases line up with TRBD2. The CDR3 length is 15 residues. Trimming removed 4 bases from V and 3 bases from J; junction bases left unmatched: 8. CDR1 is SGHTA, CDR2 FQGTGA, per germline. The CDR3 here is CASSSTGGGVYEQYF. CDR3 nucleotide sequence: TGTGCCAGCAGCTCCACGGGGGGGGGAGTCTACGAGCAGTACTTC.

The V gene is TRBV7-9, the J gene TRBJ1-4, with D uncertain. CDR1 is SEHNR and CDR2 is FQNEAQ in the germline V gene (reference sequence). The CDR3 has 16 amino acids. Trimming left V 4 bases short and J 4 bases short, with 16 bases between. The DNA for the CDR3 is TGTGCCAGCAGCTCCCCACATTACGGGTTTAATGAAAAACTGTTTTTT. This codes for CASSSPHYGFNEKLFF.

This clone was observed once. The chain is built from TRBV19 and TRBJ1-2; D possibly corresponds to TRBD1 (5 bases). The CDR3 extends over 11 amino acids. Deletions cut 3 bases from V and 8 bases from J, with 7 bases between. Germline CDR1 reads LNHDA; CDR2 reads SQIVND (reference sequence). The CDR3 is CASSIQGGYTF. CDR3 DNA sequence: TGTGCCAGTAGTATCCAGGGCGGCTACACCTTC.

This chain uses TRBV7-3 with TRBJ1-3; D not resolved. Trimming pared 2 bases from V and 0 bases from J, leaving 8 bases between. The CDR3 contains 15 residues. Germline V CDR1 and CDR2: SGHTA, FQGTGA. In DNA, the CDR3 is TGTGCCAGCAGCTTAGATGAGAGCTCTGGAAACACCATATATTTT. It specifies CASSLDESSGNTIYF.

This rearrangement joins TRBV5-1 to TRBJ1-1; 9 bases match TRBD1. Trimming removed 6 bases from V and 3 bases from J; junction bases left unmatched: 6. The length of the CDR3 is 14 residues. Germline V gene data show CDR1 as SGHRS and CDR2 as YFSETQ. This chain's CDR3 is CASTYRGPDTEAFF. CDR3 coding DNA: TGCGCCAGCACCTACAGGGGGCCGGACACTGAAGCTTTCTTT.

The J gene is TRBJ2-2, the V gene TRBV7-9, with D perhaps TRBD1 (6 bases). CDR1 and CDR2 from the germline V gene are SEHNR and FQNEAQ (reference sequence). The length of the CDR3 is 15 residues. Trimming removed 4 bases at V and 5 bases at J, with 14 bases between. The CDR3 is CASSWVQGFTGELFF. The DNA for the CDR3 is TGTGCCAGCAGCTGGGTACAGGGCTTTACCGGGGAGCTGTTTTTT. Based on the CDR3 plus reference TRBV7-9 and TRBJ2-2, the full variable domain is DTGVSQNPRHKITKRGQNVTFRCDPISEHNRLYWYRQTLGQGPEFLTYFQNEAQLEKSRLLSDRFSAERPKGSFSTLEIQRTEQGDSAMYLCASSWVQGFTGELFFGEGSRLTVL.

The chain links TRBV2 to TRBJ2-7, with TRBD1 identical over 8 bases. This CDR3 spans 14 amino acids. J lost 9 bases, V lost 6 bases, and 13 bases had no gene match. CDR1 is SNHLY and CDR2 is FYNNEI in the germline V gene. The CDR3 loop reads CASRAPGQEARQYF. DNA of the CDR3: TGTGCCAGCAGAGCCCCGGGACAGGAAGCACGGCAGTACTTC.

The rearrangement uses TRBV14 and TRBJ2-3; 12 bases are a match to TRBD1. The ends lost 3 bases at V and 5 bases at J; junction bases unmatched: 9. The CDR3 is 17 amino acids. The germline CDR1 and CDR2 sequences are SGHDN and FVKESK. The CDR3 protein is CASSQSPGQGAKDTQYF. The DNA for the CDR3 is TGTGCCAGCAGCCAGTCGCCGGGACAGGGGGCGAAAGATACGCAGTATTTT.

V usage is TRBV27 and J usage is TRBJ1-1; D unclear. The ends were cut back, 7 bases at V and 1 base at J, with 7 bases in the middle. The CDR3 has 12 residues. Per the germline V gene, CDR1 is MNHEY and CDR2 is SMNVEV (reference sequence). CDR3 in amino acids: CASKTGNTEAFF. The CDR3 DNA reads as TGTGCCAGCAAGACGGGGAACACTGAAGCTTTCTTT.

J is TRBJ1-1 and V is TRBV4-3; a weak D match, TRBD1 (5 bases). From germline, CDR1 is LGHNA and CDR2 YSLEER. With 4 bases removed from V and 1 base from J, the gap between germline ends came to 7 bases. The CDR3 runs 13 residues. For the CDR3, the DNA is TGCGCCAGCAGCCTGGGGGGGAACACTGAAGCTTTCTTT. Translating it yields CASSLGGNTEAFF.

The chain joins TRBV27 to TRBJ2-7; 8 nucleotides line up with TRBD2. CDR3 length: 13 amino acids. Losses at the gene ends were 5 bases for V and 4 bases for J; bases not matched to a gene: 4. The germline CDR1 and CDR2 sequences are MNHEY and SMNVEV (reference sequence). This CDR3 reads CASSDGLAYEQYF. The CDR3 nucleotides are TGTGCCAGCAGTGACGGACTAGCTTACGAGCAGTACTTC.

The chain is built from TRBV7-9 and TRBJ1-4; D perhaps matches TRBD1 (5 bases). This CDR3 is 17 amino acids long. Germline loops: CDR1 SEHNR, CDR2 FQNEAQ (reference sequence). V was clipped by 4 bases and J by 10 bases, with 25 bases between them. The CDR3 is CASSSDRLGIRGGKLFF. CDR3 bases: TGTGCCAGCAGCTCGGACCGACTTGGGATTAGGGGAGGAAAACTGTTTTTT.

The chain links TRBV29-1 to TRBJ1-1; tentative D call: TRBD1 (5 bases). This CDR3 comprises 14 residues. Deletions cut 4 bases from V and 4 bases from J, with 16 bases between. Germline assignment: CDR1 SQVTM and CDR2 ANQGSEA. The CDR3 nucleotides read TGCAGCGTTGGAATCCAGGGTTTAGTCACTGAAGCTTTCTTT. This gives the protein CSVGIQGLVTEAFF.

This clone appeared a single time. The J gene is TRBJ2-7, the V gene TRBV27; D is uncertain. In germline, CDR1 is MNHEY, CDR2 SMNVEV (reference sequence). V was pared by 2 bases and J by 3 bases, with 11 bases between. There are 14 residues in the CDR3. This chain's CDR3 is CASSLGSRYYEQYF. DNA for the CDR3: TGTGCCAGCAGTTTAGGTTCTAGATACTACGAGCAGTACTTC.

The CDR3, as DNA: TGTGCCAGCAGCTTTACAAGCGAGCAGTACTTC. Its protein is CASSFTSEQYF. V gene TRBV11-2 combines with J gene TRBJ2-7; D is undetermined. CDR3 length: 11 residues. Per germline, CDR1 SGHAT and CDR2 FQNNGV. The ends were cut back, 3 bases at V and 6 bases at J, with 6 bases in the middle.

This clone occurred once. The chain employs TRBV7-9 and TRBJ2-3, with 8 positions matching TRBD2. With 5 bases clipped from V and 6 bases from J, the junction kept 16 bases outside the gene matches. Germline-derived CDR1 and CDR2 are SEHNR and FQNEAQ (reference sequence). The CDR3 is made up of 17 amino acids. CDR3 region: CASSPAGVAGPPDTQYF. The CDR3 region has the DNA TGTGCCAGCAGCCCGGCGGGGGTAGCGGGGCCCCCGGATACGCAGTATTTT.

The chain recombines TRBV5-1 with TRBJ1-6, with 8 bases lining up with TRBD1. Germline lookup yields CDR1 SGHRS and CDR2 YFSETQ. CDR3 size: 14 residues. J gave up 5 bases and V 4 bases, and 2 bases lay outside the gene matches. The CDR3 sequence is CASSLDRDNSPLHF. CDR3 sequence (DNA): TGCGCCAGCAGCCTGGACAGGGATAATTCACCCCTCCACTTT.

The rearrangement links TRBV30 to TRBJ2-7; D call uncertain. This CDR3 has 13 residues. V lost 1 base and J 2 bases, leaving 9 bases between the germline ends. Germline CDR1 GTSNPN, CDR2 SVGIG (reference sequence). The CDR3 here is CAWSGAATYEQYF. The CDR3 DNA reads as TGTGCCTGGAGTGGGGCCGCGACCTACGAGCAGTACTTC.

The chain joins TRBV30 to TRBJ2-7; 7 bases agree with TRBD2. The trim removed 8 bases at V and 9 bases at J, leaving 19 bases unmatched. The germline CDR1 and CDR2 sequences are GTSNPN and SVGIG (reference sequence). CDR3 length: 14 amino acids. The CDR3 region is CALNHGGSLVRQYF. CDR3 DNA: TGTGCCCTTAACCACGGGGGGTCCCTAGTTAGGCAGTACTTC.

The chain recombines TRBV27 with TRBJ2-2, with D perhaps TRBD2 (5 bases). The ends were cut back, 5 bases at V and 1 base at J, with 11 bases in the middle. Germline CDR1 and CDR2: MNHEY and SMNVEV (reference sequence). This CDR3 is built from 15 residues. CDR3 in amino acids: CASSLGLKNTGELFF. The CDR3 DNA sequence: TGTGCCAGCAGTCTCGGACTGAAGAACACCGGGGAGCTGTTTTTT.

This clone was seen a handful of times. The chain combines TRBV1 with TRBJ2-2; the table's D call of TRBD2 was not tested on the DNA. TRBV1 is an annotated pseudogene. The CDR3 extends over 18 amino acids. The CDR3 bases are TGCACCAGCAGCCAAGATAAAGCGGGGGGATTTAACACCGGGGAGCTGTTTTTT. It translates to CTSSQDKAGGFNTGELFF.

This chain joins TRBV19 and TRBJ2-3, with D possibly matching TRBD2 (6 bases). Trimming took 4 bases from V and 4 from J, leaving 15 bases between them. Germline CDR1 and CDR2: LNHDA and SQIVND (reference sequence). The CDR3 length is 15 residues. The CDR3 DNA is TGTGCCAGTAGTAGGACACTAGCATTTGCAGATACGCAGTATTTT. Translation gives CASSRTLAFADTQYF.

The chain recombines TRBV30 with TRBJ1-4; D gene uncertain. CDR3 length: 16 residues. Trimming cost V 3 bases and J 8 bases, with 22 bases left between them. Germline lookup yields CDR1 GTSNPN and CDR2 SVGIG (reference sequence). The CDR3, as DNA: TGTGCCTGGAGCCCTCCTCTTGGTTCCTATGAGGAAAAACTGTTTTTT. It specifies CAWSPPLGSYEEKLFF.

This sequence joins TRBV15 and TRBJ1-4; no definite D call. The germline V gene has CDR1 LNHNV and CDR2 YYDKDF (reference sequence). V was clipped by 3 bases and J by 2 bases, with 10 bases between them. The CDR3 covers 15 residues. The CDR3 DNA reads TGTGCCACCAGCAGGGAGGGTACGACTAATGAAAAACTGTTTTTT. It codes for CATSREGTTNEKLFF. Using reference TRBV15 and TRBJ1-4 for the parts outside the CDR3, the full variable domain is DAMVIQNPRYQVTQFGKPVTLSCSQTLNHNVMYWYQQKSSQAPKLLFHYYDKDFNNEADTPDNFQSRRPNTSFCFLDIRSPGLGDTAMYLCATSREGTTNEKLFFGSGTQLSVL.

The chain has TRBV18 and TRBJ2-7; 9 bases are shared with TRBD1. The CDR3 has 15 residues. V trimming: 6 bases; J trimming: 4 bases; junction bases outside the gene matches: 10. Germline CDR1 is KGHSH and CDR2 is LQKENI. This CDR3 is CASSPVHRGPYEQYF. The CDR3 region has the DNA TGTGCCAGCTCCCCGGTCCACAGGGGGCCGTACGAGCAGTACTTC. The full variable domain, with the rest looked up from reference TRBV18 and TRBJ2-7, is NAGVMQNPRHLVRRRGQEARLRCSPMKGHSHVYWYRQLPEEGLKFMVYLQKENIIDESGMPKERFSAEFPKEGPSILRIQQVVRGDSAAYFCASSPVHRGPYEQYFGPGTRLTVT.

V and J are TRBV19 and TRBJ1-1, with TRBD1 matching 9 bases. V lost 5 bases, J lost 5 bases, and 9 bases stayed unmatched. CDR1 and CDR2 from the germline V gene are LNHDA and SQIVND (reference sequence). CDR3 size: 15 residues. This chain's CDR3 is CASSETGTGRTEAFF. CDR3 in DNA: TGTGCCAGTAGTGAAACCGGGACAGGGAGAACTGAAGCTTTCTTT.

This clone is medium-sized by share. The V call is TRBV4-2, the J call TRBJ2-7; perhaps TRBD2 as D (6 bases). There are 16 residues in the CDR3. Germline values: CDR1 LGHNA, CDR2 YNFKEQ. V was clipped by 0 bases and J by 2 bases, with 14 bases between them. Here the CDR3 reads CASSQDQPSEPYEQYF. CDR3 nucleotide sequence: TGTGCCAGCAGCCAAGATCAGCCTAGCGAGCCCTACGAGCAGTACTTC.

The chain recombines TRBV5-1 with TRBJ1-1, with 7 bases fitting TRBD1. After removal of 1 base from V and 6 bases from J, the junction contained 6 bases not matched to a gene. Germline V gene lookup returns CDR1 SGHRS and CDR2 YFSETQ. This CDR3 contains 14 residues. DNA of the CDR3: TGCGCCAGCAGCTTGTATCAGGGGGACGCTGAAGCTTTCTTT. Protein sequence: CASSLYQGDAEAFF.

This clone was picked up a small number of times. The chain carries TRBV21-1 and TRBJ1-5; TRBD1, the table's D call, lacks a check against the DNA. TRBV21-1 is reported as a pseudogene. CDR3 length: 14 residues. The CDR3 nucleotides are TGTGCCAGCAGCATCAGGGGGATGGAACAGCCCCAGCATTTT. Its translation is CASSIRGMEQPQHF.